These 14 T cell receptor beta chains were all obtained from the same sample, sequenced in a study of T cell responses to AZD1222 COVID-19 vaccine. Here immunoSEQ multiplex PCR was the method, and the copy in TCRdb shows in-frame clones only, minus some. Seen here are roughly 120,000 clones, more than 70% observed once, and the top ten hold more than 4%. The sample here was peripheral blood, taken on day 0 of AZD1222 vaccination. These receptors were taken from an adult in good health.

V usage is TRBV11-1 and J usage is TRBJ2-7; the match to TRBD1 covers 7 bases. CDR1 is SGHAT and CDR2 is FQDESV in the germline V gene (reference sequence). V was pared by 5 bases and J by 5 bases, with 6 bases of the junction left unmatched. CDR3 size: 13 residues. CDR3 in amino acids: CASSPDRVNEQYF. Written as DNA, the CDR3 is TGTGCCAGCAGCCCAGACAGGGTAAACGAGCAGTACTTC.

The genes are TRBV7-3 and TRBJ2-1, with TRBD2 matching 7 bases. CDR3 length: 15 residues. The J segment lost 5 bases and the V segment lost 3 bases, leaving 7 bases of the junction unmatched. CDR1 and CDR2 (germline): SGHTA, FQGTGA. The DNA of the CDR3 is TGTGCCAGCAGCTTTGAGGGAGGGCCCCACAATGAGCAGTTCTTC. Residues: CASSFEGGPHNEQFF.

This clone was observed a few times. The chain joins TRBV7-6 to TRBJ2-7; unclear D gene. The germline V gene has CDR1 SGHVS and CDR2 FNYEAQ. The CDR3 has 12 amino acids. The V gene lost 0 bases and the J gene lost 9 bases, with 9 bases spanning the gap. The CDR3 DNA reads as TGTGCCAGCAGCTTAGCGGTCGGCACGCAGTACTTC. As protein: CASSLAVGTQYF.

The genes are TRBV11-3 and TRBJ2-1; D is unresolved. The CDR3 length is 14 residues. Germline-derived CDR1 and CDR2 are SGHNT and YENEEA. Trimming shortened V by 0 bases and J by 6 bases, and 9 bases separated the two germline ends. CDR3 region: CASSLDSQINEQFF. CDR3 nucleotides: TGTGCCAGCAGCTTAGACTCGCAGATCAATGAGCAGTTCTTC.

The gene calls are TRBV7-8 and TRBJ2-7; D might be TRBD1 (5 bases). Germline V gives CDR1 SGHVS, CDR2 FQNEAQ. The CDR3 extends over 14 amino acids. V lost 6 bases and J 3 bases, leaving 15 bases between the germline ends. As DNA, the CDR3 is TGTGCCAGCAGAAAAGCAATGACAGACTACGAGCAGTACTTC. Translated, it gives CASRKAMTDYEQYF.

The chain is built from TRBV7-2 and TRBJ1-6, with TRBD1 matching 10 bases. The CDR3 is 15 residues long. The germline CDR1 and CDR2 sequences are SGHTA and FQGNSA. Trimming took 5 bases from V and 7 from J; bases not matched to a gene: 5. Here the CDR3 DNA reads TGTGCCAGCAGCACGGGACAGGGGCCGAATTCACCCCTCCACTTT. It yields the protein CASSTGQGPNSPLHF.

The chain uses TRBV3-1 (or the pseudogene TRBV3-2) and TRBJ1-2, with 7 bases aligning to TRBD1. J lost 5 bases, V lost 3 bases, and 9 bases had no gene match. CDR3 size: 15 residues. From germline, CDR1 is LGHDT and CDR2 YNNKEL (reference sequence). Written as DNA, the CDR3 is TGTGCCAGCAGCCACCTGACAGGGCAGAGTTATGGCTACACCTTC. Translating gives CASSHLTGQSYGYTF.

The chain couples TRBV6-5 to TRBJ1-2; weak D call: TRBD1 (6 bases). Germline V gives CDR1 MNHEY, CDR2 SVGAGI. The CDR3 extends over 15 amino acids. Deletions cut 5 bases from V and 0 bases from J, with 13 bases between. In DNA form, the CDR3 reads TGTGCCAGCAGTCGAGGGGGAAGTCCTAACTATGGCTACACCTTC. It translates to CASSRGGSPNYGYTF.

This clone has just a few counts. This chain's CDR3 is CASSGGITGELFF. DNA for the CDR3: TGTGCCAGCAGTGGCGGCATAACCGGGGAGCTGTTTTTT. The chain uses TRBV2 and TRBJ2-2, with D uncertain. V lost 4 bases to trimming and J lost 5 bases, with 8 bases between them. Germline V gene sequence: CDR1 SNHLY, CDR2 FYNNEI. This CDR3 spans 13 amino acids.

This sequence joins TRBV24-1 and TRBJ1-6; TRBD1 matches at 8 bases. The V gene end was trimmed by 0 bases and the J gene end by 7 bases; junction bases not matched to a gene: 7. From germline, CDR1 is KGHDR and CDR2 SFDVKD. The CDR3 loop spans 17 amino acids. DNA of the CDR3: TGTGCCACCAGTGATTTGCAGGGGGCCCGTGGAAATTCACCCCTCCACTTT. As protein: CATSDLQGARGNSPLHF.

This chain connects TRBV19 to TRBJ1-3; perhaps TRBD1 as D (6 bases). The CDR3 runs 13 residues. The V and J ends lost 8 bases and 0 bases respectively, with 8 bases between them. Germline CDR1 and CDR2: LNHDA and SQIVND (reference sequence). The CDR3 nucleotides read TGTGCCAGTCGACAGGACTCTGGAAACACCATATATTTT. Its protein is CASRQDSGNTIYF.

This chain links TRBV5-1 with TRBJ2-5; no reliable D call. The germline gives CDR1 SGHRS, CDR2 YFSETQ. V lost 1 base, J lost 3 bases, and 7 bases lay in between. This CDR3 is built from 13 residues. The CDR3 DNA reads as TGCGCCAGCAGCTTGATACTGGAAGAGACCCAGTACTTC. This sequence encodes CASSLILEETQYF.

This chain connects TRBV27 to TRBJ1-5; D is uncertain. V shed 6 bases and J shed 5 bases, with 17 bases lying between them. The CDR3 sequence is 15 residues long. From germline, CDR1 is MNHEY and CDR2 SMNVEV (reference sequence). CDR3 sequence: CASSSTRLRDQPQHF. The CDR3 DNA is TGTGCCAGCAGCTCCACACGACTGCGGGATCAGCCCCAGCATTTT.

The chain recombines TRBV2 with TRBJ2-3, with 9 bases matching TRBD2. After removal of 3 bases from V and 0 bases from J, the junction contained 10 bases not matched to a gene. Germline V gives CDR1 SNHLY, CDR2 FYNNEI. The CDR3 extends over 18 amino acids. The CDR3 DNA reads TGTGCCAGCAGTGAGTGGCTAGCGGGAATATCTAGCACAGATACGCAGTATTTT. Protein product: CASSEWLAGISSTDTQYF.